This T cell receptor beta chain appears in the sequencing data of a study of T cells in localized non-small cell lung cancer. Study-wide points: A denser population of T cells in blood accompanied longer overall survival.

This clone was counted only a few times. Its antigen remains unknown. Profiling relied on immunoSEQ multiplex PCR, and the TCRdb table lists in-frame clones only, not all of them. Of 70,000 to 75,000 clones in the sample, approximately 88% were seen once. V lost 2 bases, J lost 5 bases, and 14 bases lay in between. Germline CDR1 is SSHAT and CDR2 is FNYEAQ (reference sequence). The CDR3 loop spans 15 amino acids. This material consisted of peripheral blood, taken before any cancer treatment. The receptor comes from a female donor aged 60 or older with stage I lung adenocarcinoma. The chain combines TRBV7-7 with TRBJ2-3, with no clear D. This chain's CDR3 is CASSLFPEVEDTQYF. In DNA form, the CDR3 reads TGTGCCAGCAGCTTATTCCCCGAAGTGGAAGATACGCAGTATTTT.